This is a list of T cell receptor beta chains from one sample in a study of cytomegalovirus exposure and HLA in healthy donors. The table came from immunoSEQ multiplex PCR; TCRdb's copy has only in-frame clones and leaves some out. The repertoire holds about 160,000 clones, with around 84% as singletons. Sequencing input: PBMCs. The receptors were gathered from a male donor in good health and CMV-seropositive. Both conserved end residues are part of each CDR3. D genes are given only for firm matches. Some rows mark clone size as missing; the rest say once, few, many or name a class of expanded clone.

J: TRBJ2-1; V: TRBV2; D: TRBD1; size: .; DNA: TGTGCCAGCAGTGTGACAGGGAGCGCCTACAATGAGCAGTTCTTC; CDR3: CASSVTGSAYNEQFF
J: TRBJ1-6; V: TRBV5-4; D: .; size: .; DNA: TGTGCCAGCAGCGTAGACAGGACTTCACCCCTCCACTTT; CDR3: CASSVDRTSPLHF
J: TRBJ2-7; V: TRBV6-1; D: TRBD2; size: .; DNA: TGTGCCAGCAGGGGACTAGTCAAGGCCTACGAGCAGTACTTC; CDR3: CASRGLVKAYEQYF
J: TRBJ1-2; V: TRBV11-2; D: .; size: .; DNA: TGTGCCAGCAGCTTTAACCTACGCGGGCCCGAGGATGGCTACACCTTC; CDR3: CASSFNLRGPEDGYTF
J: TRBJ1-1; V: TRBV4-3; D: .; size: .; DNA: TGCGCCAGCAGCCAAGATCGGGACACTGAAGCTTTCTTT; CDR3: CASSQDRDTEAFF
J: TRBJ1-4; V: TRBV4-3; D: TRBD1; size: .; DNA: TGCGCCAGCAGCCAAGATCTTATTTTCGGGACAGGGGGTGGGAATGAAAAACTGTTTTTT; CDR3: CASSQDLIFGTGGGNEKLFF
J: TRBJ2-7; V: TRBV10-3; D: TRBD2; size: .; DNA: TGTGCCATCAGGACTAGCGGGCTGGGAGAGCAGTACTTC; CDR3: CAIRTSGLGEQYF
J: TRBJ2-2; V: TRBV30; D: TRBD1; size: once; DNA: TGTGCCTGGAGTAGGGGGACAGGCACCGGGGAGCTGTTTTTT; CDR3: CAWSRGTGTGELFF
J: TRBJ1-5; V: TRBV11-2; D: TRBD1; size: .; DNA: TGTGCCAGCAGCAAGGGACAGGCTAATCAGCCCCAGCATTTT; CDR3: CASSKGQANQPQHF
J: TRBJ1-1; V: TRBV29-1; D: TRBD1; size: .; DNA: TGCAGCGTTACGACAGGGGGCTCGACTGAAGCTTTCTTT; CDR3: CSVTTGGSTEAFF
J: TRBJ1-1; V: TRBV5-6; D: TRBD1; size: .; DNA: TGTGCCAGCAGCTTGGGTCTATGGGACAGGGATGCTTTCTTT; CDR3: CASSLGLWDRDAFF
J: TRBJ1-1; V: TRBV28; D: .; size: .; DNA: TGTGCCAGCAGTTCCCACAGCATCGCTTTCTTT; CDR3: CASSSHSIAFF
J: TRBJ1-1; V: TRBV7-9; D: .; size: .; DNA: TGTGCCAGCAGCCCATCAACAGGGCGGAACACTGAAGCTTTCTTT; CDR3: CASSPSTGRNTEAFF
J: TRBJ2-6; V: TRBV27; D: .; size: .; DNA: TGTGCCAGCAGTTTAAGTCCCTCTGGGGCCAACGGCCTGACTTTC; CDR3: CASSLSPSGANGLTF
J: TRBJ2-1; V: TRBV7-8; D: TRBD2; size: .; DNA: TGTGCCAGCAGCTTATCTAGCGGGGGTTACAATGAGCAGTTCTTC; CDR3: CASSLSSGGYNEQFF
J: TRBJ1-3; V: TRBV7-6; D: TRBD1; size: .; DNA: TGTGCCAGCAGCATCTCGGGACAGGGACCTGGAAACACCATATATTTT; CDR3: CASSISGQGPGNTIYF
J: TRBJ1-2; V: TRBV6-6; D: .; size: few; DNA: TGTGCCAGCAGCCAGGGGAGGGAAGGTCGCTACACCTTC; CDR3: CASSQGREGRYTF
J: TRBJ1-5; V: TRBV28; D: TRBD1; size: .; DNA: TGTGCCAGCAGTTTAGACAACAGGGGGAAGGTTGTGCCCCAGCATTTT; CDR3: CASSLDNRGKVVPQHF
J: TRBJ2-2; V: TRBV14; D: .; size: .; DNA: TGTGCCAGCAGCCAAGTGCGGGGGAACACCGGGGAGCTGTTTTTT; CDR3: CASSQVRGNTGELFF
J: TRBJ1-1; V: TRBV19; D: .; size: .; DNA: TGTGCCAGTAGACTCGAGCGGGCTGAAGCTTTCTTT; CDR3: CASRLERAEAFF